A single sample gave rise to the 32 T cell receptor beta chains below, sequenced in a study of tumor and adjacent non-tumor tissue in lung cancer. The library came from three nested PCR rounds adapted from ARM-PCR protocols. TCRdb reprocessed the multiplex PCR reads with MiXCR, giving one entry per CDR3 protein. The data contain fewer than 85,000 distinct CDR3 sequences, 60% to 80% of them singletons. RNA was extracted from bulk tissue without any cell sorting. The sample taken for sequencing was lung tumor tissue. The source is a woman in her forties or fifties with non-small cell lung cancer.

Regarding this clonotype: One end of the junction varies from germline; a read error may be responsible. The V gene is TRBV29-1, the J gene TRBJ1-2, with D possibly TRBD1 on 6 matching bases. This CDR3 is 14 amino acids long. Germline V CDR1 and CDR2: SQVTM, ANQGSEA. The DNA of the CDR3 is TGCAGCGTTGAAGATCCTGCAGGGGTATGGGACTACACGTTC. Its protein is CSVEDPAGVWDYTF.

Remarks on this clonotype: The junction does not match germline at one end; this may be a read error. The chain couples TRBV12-3 or TRBV12-4 to TRBJ2-3; D not certain. The CDR3 extends over 11 amino acids. DNA for the CDR3: TGTACCAGCAGGCAGACAGATACGCAGTATTTT. It translates to CTSRQTDTQYF.

This clonotype came up a few times. The chain has TRBV10-3 and TRBJ2-7; D possibly corresponds to TRBD1 (7 bases). Germline V gene sequence: CDR1 ENHRY, CDR2 SYGVKD. This CDR3 comprises 15 residues. V was cut by 8 bases and J by 6 bases, with 23 bases left in between. The CDR3 DNA reads TGTGCCATCTGCGGAACGAGACAGGGAGGTTCCGAGCAGTACTTC. It codes for CAICGTRQGGSEQYF.

This clonotype was recorded at least ten times. The rearrangement links TRBV28 to TRBJ2-3; 7 nucleotides match TRBD1. Germline V gene data show CDR1 as MDHEN and CDR2 as SYDVKM. This CDR3 spans 14 amino acids. After removal of 5 bases from V and 4 bases from J, the junction contained 6 bases not matched to a gene. CDR3 protein: CASSRTQGPDTQYF. As DNA, the CDR3 is TGTGCCAGCAGTCGCACACAGGGGCCAGATACGCAGTATTTT.

There are many counts of this clonotype. The chain couples TRBV28 to TRBJ2-7; no reliable D call. The germline V gene encodes CDR1 MDHEN and CDR2 SYDVKM. The CDR3 has 13 amino acids. V shed 6 bases and J shed 3 bases, with 12 bases lying between them. The CDR3 DNA follows: TGTGCCAGCAGCACACCTGAACTCTACGAGCAGTACTTC. As protein: CASSTPELYEQYF. Based on the CDR3 plus reference TRBV28 and TRBJ2-7, the full variable domain is DVKVTQSSRYLVKRTGEKVFLECVQDMDHENMFWYRQDPGLGLRLIYFSYDVKMKEKGDIPEGYSVSREKKERFSLILESASTNQTSMYLCASSTPELYEQYFGPGTRLTVT.

For this clonotype: Compared with germline, one end of the junction differs, possibly owing to a read error. The rearrangement uses TRBV6-5 and TRBJ2-1; 13 positions agree with TRBD2. From germline, CDR1 is MNHEY and CDR2 SVGAGI. The CDR3 has 17 amino acids. The CDR3 nucleotides are TGTGCCATCAGTTACTATACTAGCGGGAGGGCCCAAAATAGGCAGTTCTTC. Protein: CAISYYTSGRAQNRQFF.

This clonotype occurred once. The genes are TRBV11-2 and TRBJ2-3; no clear D gene. Germline values: CDR1 SGHAT, CDR2 FQNNGV. The CDR3 has 16 residues. DNA for the CDR3: TGTGTCAACAGCCCGGTGGGTTGCCCGCTTCCAGATACGCAGTATTTT. Residues: CVNSPVGCPLPDTQYF.

J is TRBJ2-1 and V is TRBV4-1; D is ambiguous. Germline V CDR1 and CDR2: MGHRA, YSYEKL. There are 16 residues in the CDR3. Between the trimmed V and J ends, which lost 2 bases and 0 bases, there was a span of 11 bases. CDR3 in amino acids: CASSQKLVNSYNEQFF. CDR3 nucleotides: TGCGCCAGCAGCCAAAAGTTGGTGAACTCCTACAATGAGCAGTTCTTC.

Of note for this clonotype: One end of the junction does not line up with germline, which may come from a read error. V gene TRBV5-6 combines with J gene TRBJ2-3; 8 bases agree with TRBD2. The germline CDR1 and CDR2 sequences are SGHDT and YYEEEE. The CDR3 is 16 residues long. This CDR3 is CTSSLYTGGPIDTHYF. The DNA of the CDR3 is TGTACCAGCAGCTTGTACACGGGAGGGCCGATAGATACGCATTATTTT.

Comments on this clonotype: The CDR3 ends on some other residue instead of the conserved phenylalanine or tryptophan, so this is likely a read error. This chain uses TRBV4-1 with TRBJ2-2, with 10 positions matching TRBD1. The germline CDR1 and CDR2 sequences are MGHRA and YSYEKL. Trimming cost V 6 bases and J 7 bases; bases outside gene matches: 8. This CDR3 is 15 amino acids long. The CDR3 nucleotides read TGCGCCAGCAGTCTCCGACAGGGGGCGGGCGGGGAGCTGTTTTCT. Protein: CASSLRQGAGGELFS.

As regards this clonotype: This may come from a read error, since a much larger clone is one base off. The rearrangement joins TRBV5-1 to TRBJ2-5; 7 nucleotides match TRBD1. Trimming at V came to 1 base and at J to 8 bases, leaving 17 bases not matched to a gene. Per germline, CDR1 SGHRS and CDR2 YFSETQ. The CDR3 sequence is 17 residues long. The CDR3 here is CASSLQGGGWSPDTQYF. In DNA, the CDR3 is TGCGCCAGCAGCTTGCAAGGGGGCGGGTGGTCCCCAGATACCCAGTACTTC. Filled out from reference TRBV5-1 and TRBJ2-5, the complete variable domain reads KAGVTQTPRYLIKTRGQQVTLSCSPISGHRSVSWYQQTPGQGLQFLFEYFSETQRNKGNFPGRFSGRQFSNSRSEMNVSTLELGDSALYLCASSLQGGGWSPDTQYFGPGTRLLVL.

Concerning this clonotype: Compared with germline, one end of the junction differs, possibly owing to a read error. This chain connects TRBV12-3 or TRBV12-4 to TRBJ2-1; D unclear. This CDR3 is 13 amino acids long. The CDR3 DNA is TGTGCCAGCAGTTTTAATGTTGGCGATGAGCGGTTCTTC. Amino acid sequence: CASSFNVGDERFF.

Regarding this clonotype: This may be a read error: a much more frequent sequence differs by one nucleotide. The chain links TRBV12-3 or TRBV12-4 to TRBJ1-2; TRBD1 is a possible D gene (5 bases). V dropped 6 bases and J dropped 2 bases, with 16 bases sitting between them. The CDR3 consists of 15 residues. The CDR3 nucleotides read TGTGCCAGCAGAACCGCGGCAAGGGGAAACTATGGCTACACCTTC. Translated: CASRTAARGNYGYTF.

As for this clonotype: The junction differs from germline at one of its ends, possibly a read error. The chain couples TRBV6-5 to TRBJ1-5; D unresolved. CDR1 MNHEY and CDR2 SVGAGI come from the germline V gene. The CDR3 consists of 14 residues. Here the CDR3 DNA reads TGTGTCAGCAGTTATCCAAGATCCGATCAGCCCCAGCATTTT. This codes for CVSSYPRSDQPQHF.

This rearrangement joins TRBV24-1 to TRBJ1-5, with 10 bases lining up with TRBD1. Germline V gene lookup returns CDR1 KGHDR and CDR2 SFDVKD. J gave up 9 bases and V 5 bases, and 9 bases lay outside the gene matches. This CDR3 comprises 15 residues. CDR3 in DNA: TGTGCCACCAGTGGTGGGACAGGGGTCGATCGGCCCCAGCATTTT. It encodes CATSGGTGVDRPQHF.

Worth noting for this clonotype: In this CDR3 the conserved last residue, phenylalanine or tryptophan, is missing, so a read error is likely. The DNA is left out, because the CDR3 cannot be placed on it with certainty; the CDR3 is given as TCRdb lists it. This chain joins TRBV24-1 and TRBJ2-2; the D call TRBD2 from the table was never checked on the DNA. The germline V gene encodes CDR1 KGHDR and CDR2 SFDVKD. Ends included, the CDR3 has 16 residues. CDR3 in amino acids: CATSDPSSGIGGELFS.

A note on this clonotype: This CDR3 fails to terminate in the conserved phenylalanine or tryptophan, so it likely reflects a read error. The chain uses TRBV28 and TRBJ2-5; TRBD2 matches at 7 bases. This CDR3 contains 16 residues. CDR1 and CDR2 from the germline V gene are MDHEN and SYDVKM. CDR3 sequence (DNA): TGTGCCAGCAGTTTGGGGGGGAGGGCCCAGAAAGAGATCCAGTACTCC. Encoded protein: CASSLGGRAQKEIQYS.

Concerning this clonotype: The conserved phenylalanine or tryptophan normally closing the CDR3 is absent here, so this likely arose from a read error. Because the CDR3's place on the DNA is in doubt, the DNA is left out and the CDR3 is given as listed by TCRdb. The chain recombines TRBV5-4 with TRBJ2-7; the table assigns TRBD2, which was not confirmed against the DNA. The CDR3 spans 15 amino acids, including both terminal residues. Germline V gene sequence: CDR1 SGHNT, CDR2 YYREEE (reference sequence). CDR3 in amino acids: CASSPGLAGGGEQHL.

Comments on this clonotype: The missing conserved phenylalanine or tryptophan at the end of this CDR3 makes a read error likely. This sequence joins TRBV5-4 and TRBJ2-1; D is uncertain. The germline gives CDR1 SGHNT, CDR2 YYREEE (reference sequence). The V and J ends lost 3 bases and 4 bases respectively, with 8 bases between them. This CDR3 region has 13 residues. CDR3 coding DNA: TGTGCCAGCAGCTCTACTTCATACAATGAGCAGTTCATC. It specifies CASSSTSYNEQFI.

Only one count was recorded for this clonotype. V gene TRBV29-1 combines with J gene TRBJ2-7; D may be TRBD1 (6 bases). Germline CDR1 reads SQVTM; CDR2 reads ANQGSEA. Deletions cut 8 bases from V and 0 bases from J, with 17 bases between. This CDR3 is 14 amino acids long. The CDR3 DNA reads as TGCAGCATGGCTCGTGACAGGAGCTCCTACGAGCAGTACTTC. Translation: CSMARDRSSYEQYF.

As concerns this clonotype: As the CDR3 is not closed by the conserved phenylalanine or tryptophan, this likely results from a read error. The chain has TRBV28 and TRBJ1-1; D remains ambiguous. Germline values: CDR1 MDHEN, CDR2 SYDVKM. The CDR3 spans 12 residues. The CDR3 region has the DNA TGTCCCAGCAGCCTATTTACGACTGAAGCTTTCCTT. Translation: CPSSLFTTEAFL.

In DNA, the CDR3 is TGTGCCACCCAGCGGACCAACCTCAATGAACGGTTCTTC. Translation: CATQRTNLNERFF. The V call is TRBV24-1, the J call TRBJ2-1, with D possibly being TRBD2 (5 bases). Per germline, CDR1 KGHDR and CDR2 SFDVKD. Trimming took 9 bases from V and 15 from J, leaving 23 bases between them. There are 13 residues in the CDR3.

Comments on this clonotype: At one end, the junction sequence differs from germline, possibly due to a read error. V and J are TRBV6-6 and TRBJ2-2; possibly TRBD1 for D (7 bases). Germline CDR1 and CDR2: MNHNY and SVGAGI (reference sequence). The CDR3 contains 15 residues. CDR3 nucleotides: TGTGCCAACAGTTGCGGGACAGTTAACACCGGGGAGCTGTTTTTT. Protein product: CANSCGTVNTGELFF.

On this clonotype: Because it lacks the conserved phenylalanine or tryptophan at the end, this CDR3 is likely a read error. The chain recombines TRBV12-3 or TRBV12-4 with TRBJ2-1, with TRBD2 matching 7 bases. This CDR3 comprises 16 residues. V lost 9 bases to trimming and J lost 4 bases; unmatched junction nucleotides: 15. The CDR3 here is CARSNGLTGLYNEQFL. The DNA of the CDR3 is TGTGCCAGGAGTAATGGCCTCACGGGACTATACAATGAGCAGTTCTTA.

This clonotype has a handful of counts. It is likely a read error, because the conserved phenylalanine at the end of the CDR3 is missing. V gene TRBV29-1 combines with J gene TRBJ2-6, with unresolved D. V lost 7 bases and J 9 bases, leaving 25 bases between the germline ends. The CDR3 length is 16 residues. CDR1 is SQVTM and CDR2 is ANQGSEA in the germline V gene. CDR3 DNA sequence: TGCAGCGCCCAAGCCCGCCTATCCTCTGGTGTCAACGTCCTGACTTCC. Its protein product is CSAQARLSSGVNVLTS.

To note about this clonotype: An end of the junction does not agree with germline; a read error may underlie this. J is TRBJ2-1 and V is TRBV6-6; TRBD2 agrees at 8 bases. The germline V gene has CDR1 MNHNY and CDR2 SVGAGI (reference sequence). The CDR3 contains 17 residues. As DNA, the CDR3 is TGTGCTAGCAGTTACTCGCTTGGACAAGCGGGAGATGGCGAGCAATTCTTC. It yields the protein CASSYSLGQAGDGEQFF.

The table lists this clonotype with many counts. The chain recombines TRBV5-8 with TRBJ2-2, with D unclear. Germline CDR1 reads SGHTS; CDR2 reads YDEGEE. The CDR3 contains 14 residues. Trimming pared 4 bases from V and 4 bases from J, leaving 11 bases between. CDR3 DNA: TGTGCCAGCAGCCTCGTTGAGTTCACCGGGGAGCTGTTTTTT. Amino acid sequence: CASSLVEFTGELFF.

A word on this clonotype: One end of the junction is discordant with germline, which a read error may explain. The DNA for the CDR3 is TGTGCCAGTAGCCAGGCGGGATCTACTGGGGCCAACGTCCTGACTTTC. It specifies CASSQAGSTGANVLTF. V usage is TRBV4-2 and J usage is TRBJ2-6; weak D call: TRBD2 (6 bases). From germline, CDR1 is LGHNA and CDR2 YNFKEQ. This CDR3 is built from 16 residues.

This clonotype is a singleton in its sample. The genes are TRBV29-1 and TRBJ1-1, with a possible D match to TRBD1 (5 bases). The CDR3 has 12 amino acids. Germline-derived CDR1 and CDR2 are SQVTM and ANQGSEA. V was cut by 8 bases and J by 5 bases, with 15 bases left in between. The CDR3 is CSSPEGRTEAFF. The CDR3 DNA follows: TGCAGCTCTCCGGAGGGGAGGACTGAAGCTTTCTTT.

As for this clonotype: The CDR3 does not end in the conserved phenylalanine or tryptophan, so this is likely a read error. This chain connects TRBV6-5 to TRBJ1-1; D unresolved. V lost 2 bases, J lost 0 bases, and 7 bases lay in between. Germline V CDR1 and CDR2: MNHEY, SVGAGI. The CDR3 covers 14 residues. CDR3 sequence (DNA): TGTGCCAGCAGTTACGGAGAGGTGAACACTGAAGCTTTCTTA. Protein: CASSYGEVNTEAFL.

A note on this clonotype: Germline and junction disagree at one end, which may indicate a read error. V and J are TRBV6-1 and TRBJ2-7; TRBD1 aligns across 11 bases. The CDR3 runs to 15 residues. Germline-derived CDR1 and CDR2 are MNHNS and SASEGT. The CDR3 nucleotides read TGTGCCAGCAATGAGCGGGACAGGGGGATCTACGGGCAGTACTTC. It yields the protein CASNERDRGIYGQYF.

Note on this clonotype: The conserved closing phenylalanine or tryptophan is absent in this CDR3, likely reflecting a read error. The DNA is left out, because the CDR3 cannot be placed on it with certainty; the CDR3 is given as TCRdb lists it. The chain combines TRBV12-3 or TRBV12-4 with TRBJ2-5; the D segment call TRBD1 is taken from the table without a DNA check. The CDR3 adds up to 13 amino acids, both ends counted. The CDR3 loop is CASTRPGQETQYY.